This is a list of T cell receptor beta chains from one sample in a study of cytomegalovirus exposure and HLA in healthy donors. Some clones are missing from TCRdb's copy, which holds only in-frame ones; the method was immunoSEQ multiplex PCR. Of fewer than 120,000 clones listed, just over 75% are singletons. Sequencing was done on a sample of PBMCs. Source of these receptors: a man aged 30 to 45 in good health and CMV-seropositive. CDR3s include the opening cysteine and the closing phenylalanine or tryptophan. D genes are given only for firm matches. A clone size is listed for some rows: how often the clone was seen (once, few, many), or a class if it is expanded.

>TRBV7-8|TRBD1|TRBJ1-5|-
TGTGCCAGCAAGACTCAGGGGGACGATCAGCCCCAGCATTTT
CASKTQGDDQPQHF
>TRBV30|TRBD2|TRBJ2-3|once
TGTGCCTGGCGCCTTGGGGGGGGCACAGATACGCAGTATTTT
CAWRLGGGTDTQYF
>TRBV7-2|-|TRBJ1-2|-
TGTGCCAGCAGCTTGAGCACGGAGAGCTATGGCTACACCTTC
CASSLSTESYGYTF
>TRBV10-1|-|TRBJ1-3|-
TGCGCCAGCAGTGAAGGCGGGATCTCTGGAAACACCATATATTTT
CASSEGGISGNTIYF
>TRBV6-4|-|TRBJ2-3|once
TGTGCCAGCAGTGTGGGGGGTTTCACAGATACGCAGTATTTT
CASSVGGFTDTQYF
>TRBV7-7|-|TRBJ1-4|once
TGTGCCAGCAGCCTTTTGGGGGGGACTAATGAAAAACTGTTTTTT
CASSLLGGTNEKLFF
>TRBV28|TRBD2|TRBJ2-7|once
TGTGCCAGCAGTTCCTCTAGCGGGGGAGCGTACGAGCAGTACTTC
CASSSSSGGAYEQYF
>TRBV7-2|-|TRBJ2-1|-
TGTGCCAGCAGCGTAAACAGGATGGCCGCCTACAATGAGCAGTTCTTC
CASSVNRMAAYNEQFF
>TRBV11-2|-|TRBJ2-7|-
TGTGCCAGCAGCTATACCGCGTCCCAAACCTACGAGCAGTACTTC
CASSYTASQTYEQYF
>TRBV28|TRBD1|TRBJ1-1|-
TGTGCCAGCCGGGACAGGGGTTTTGGGACTGAAGCTTTCTTT
CASRDRGFGTEAFF
>TRBV27|TRBD1|TRBJ2-2|-
TGTGCCAGCAGTTTTTCCGGACAGGGACGAGGGGAGCTGTTTTTT
CASSFSGQGRGELFF
>TRBV7-9|-|TRBJ2-1|-
TGTGCCAGCAGCTTAGCCGTCCAAGGTAACTACCTTAAGAATGAGCAGTTCTTC
CASSLAVQGNYLKNEQFF
>TRBV27|-|TRBJ1-2|-
TGTGCCAGCAGTTTAAGGACTGGCAGGGGCTACACCTTC
CASSLRTGRGYTF
>TRBV18|TRBD1|TRBJ1-2|-
TGTGCCAGCTCTCGACAGGATCTCTCAGCAGGGGGACTGGATGGCTACACCTTC
CASSRQDLSAGGLDGYTF
>TRBV7-2|-|TRBJ1-2|-
TGTGCCAGCAGCGAAGGGGGGGGGCAGAGATATGGCTACACCTTC
CASSEGGGQRYGYTF
>TRBV7-2|TRBD2|TRBJ2-7|-
TGTGCCAGCAGCATCGGACTAGCGGGGGGCTACGAGCAGTACTTC
CASSIGLAGGYEQYF
>TRBV7-2|TRBD2|TRBJ2-6|-
TGTGCCAGCAGCTCCTGGGGGGGAGACTCTGGGGCCAACGTCCTGACTTTC
CASSSWGGDSGANVLTF
>TRBV19|TRBD1|TRBJ1-6|once
TGTGCCAGTAGTCCCGGGACAGGGTACCTACCCCTCCACTTT
CASSPGTGYLPLHF
>TRBV30|-|TRBJ1-1|-
TGTGCCTGGACCGGCAGCGCTCTGAACACTGAAGCTTTCTTT
CAWTGSALNTEAFF
>TRBV25-1|-|TRBJ1-2|few
TGTGCCACCTCTGTAACCGGGTATGGCTACACCTTC
CATSVTGYGYTF
>TRBV9|TRBD1|TRBJ1-2|-
TGTGCCAGCAGCGCCCGGGACAGGGGGGACTATGGCTACACCTTC
CASSARDRGDYGYTF
>TRBV5-6|TRBD1|TRBJ1-1|-
TGTGCCAGCAGCTTGGAAGGGGGCGTGAACACTGAAGCTTTCTTT
CASSLEGGVNTEAFF
>TRBV19|-|TRBJ1-5|-
TGTGCCAGTAGTATCCGCCCCTCTACAGGGATCGGGAGCAATCAGCCCCAGCATTTT
CASSIRPSTGIGSNQPQHF
>TRBV7-9|TRBD1|TRBJ1-2|-
TGTGCCAGCAGCTTAGATGGACAGGGGATCATCGATGGCTACACCTTC
CASSLDGQGIIDGYTF
>TRBV7-2|TRBD2|TRBJ2-5|-
TGTGCCAGCAGCTCCGGACTAGCGGGGGGCCCCCAAGAGACCCAGTACTTC
CASSSGLAGGPQETQYF
>TRBV10-3|TRBD1|TRBJ1-5|-
TGTGCCATCAGTGCCCGCGGAGGGGGCGATCAGCCCCAGCATTTT
CAISARGGGDQPQHF
>TRBV6-6|TRBD2|TRBJ2-3|-
TGTGCCAGCAGTTACCAGGGAGGGGTCGGAGATACGCAGTATTTT
CASSYQGGVGDTQYF
>TRBV21-1|-|TRBJ1-6|-
TGTGCCAGCAGCAAATGGAAAGGACAGCATAATTCACCCCTCCACTTT
CASSKWKGQHNSPLHF
>TRBV21-1|-|TRBJ2-1|-
TGTGCCAGCAGCAAAAGAAGGGGGAGCTCCTACAATGAGCAGTTCTTC
CASSKRRGSSYNEQFF
>TRBV6-5|-|TRBJ2-2|-
TGTGCCAGCAGATTAACTAGTGACGGCGGGGAGCTGTTTTTT
CASRLTSDGGELFF
>TRBV28|-|TRBJ1-2|-
TGTGCCAGCAGTTTGGGGGGGGAGGCCTATGGCTACACCTTC
CASSLGGEAYGYTF
>TRBV6-5|-|TRBJ2-4|-
TGTGCCAGCAGCCCCGTTCCGGACATTCAGTACTTC
CASSPVPDIQYF
>TRBV11-2|TRBD2|TRBJ2-7|-
TGTGCCAGCAGCCTCACCCGGGCTAGCGGGGCCTACGAGCAGTACTTC
CASSLTRASGAYEQYF
>TRBV9|-|TRBJ2-7|-
TGTGCCAGCAGCGTAGCTGCCCAACTAGCCTACGAGCAGTACTTC
CASSVAAQLAYEQYF
>TRBV28|TRBD2|TRBJ2-1|-
TGTGCCAGCAGCCGTCTAGCGGGGGACTACAATGAGCAGTTCTTC
CASSRLAGDYNEQFF
>TRBV7-2|-|TRBJ1-4|-
TGTGCCAGCAGCTTATTTAATGGGCGTGAAAAACTGTTTTTT
CASSLFNGREKLFF
>TRBV28|-|TRBJ2-3|few
TGTGCCAGCAGTTCAACGGCGGGGGCCCGTTATTTT
CASSSTAGARYF
>TRBV20-1|-|TRBJ2-7|-
TGCAGTGCTCTTGCCTACGAGCAGTACTTC
CSALAYEQYF
>TRBV16|-|TRBJ2-1|-
TGTGCCAGCAGCCAATCGTCGGCAGGGTACAATGAGCAGTTCTTC
CASSQSSAGYNEQFF
>TRBV30|TRBD2|TRBJ2-2|-
TGTGCCTGGAAGGAGGCTACCTGGGGGGGGTTAGGGACCGGGGAGCTGTTTTTT
CAWKEATWGGLGTGELFF
>TRBV27|-|TRBJ2-2|-
TGTGCCAGCAGTCCTTCTCTCCGCGGGGTAGAGGTCGGGGAGCTGTTTTTT
CASSPSLRGVEVGELFF
>TRBV4-3|TRBD1|TRBJ2-7|few
TGCGCCAGCAGCCACACCGGGACAGGGAGTTACGAGCAGTACTTC
CASSHTGTGSYEQYF
>TRBV6-1|-|TRBJ1-5|-
TGTGCCAGCAGTCCTCGACAGAGGTCGGAACCCCAGCATTTT
CASSPRQRSEPQHF
>TRBV7-9|-|TRBJ2-3|-
TGTGCCAGCAGCTTAGCGCGGAATCAAGGGGGAGCCTGGGATACGCAGTATTTT
CASSLARNQGGAWDTQYF
>TRBV6-6|TRBD2|TRBJ2-2|-
TGTGCCAGCAGTCCGACGGGGGGGCAGGTCACCGGGGAGCTGTTTTTT
CASSPTGGQVTGELFF
>TRBV6-5|-|TRBJ1-1|once
TGTGCCAGCAGTTTGCGGTACAACACTGAAGCTTTCTTT
CASSLRYNTEAFF
>TRBV19|-|TRBJ2-7|-
TGTGCCAGTAGTTACAGGAACTCCTACGAGCAGTACTTC
CASSYRNSYEQYF
>TRBV19|TRBD1|TRBJ1-5|-
TGTGCCAGTAGCCTGACAGGGAAGGCGCGCAATCAGCCCCAGCATTTT
CASSLTGKARNQPQHF
>TRBV5-4|TRBD2|TRBJ2-5|-
TGTGCCAGCAGCCCAGGGACTAGCGGGGGGGGTATGGAGACCCAGTACTTC
CASSPGTSGGGMETQYF